This T cell receptor beta chain was sequenced during a study of identical twins. CDR3 length: 16 residues. Germline trimming cut 2 bases from V and 5 bases from J; bases unmatched to any gene: 3. Per the germline V gene, CDR1 is MNHEY and CDR2 is SMNVEV (reference sequence). This clonotype was seen a handful of times. TCRdb analysed the 5' RACE reads with MiXCR anew, one entry per CDR3 protein. The sample has around 370,000 distinct CDR3 sequences; roughly 9% are singletons. The source of this sequence is a woman in her forties or fifties in good health. Material for sequencing was naive T cells sorted from blood. The chain links TRBV27 to TRBJ2-2, with 12 bases matching TRBD2. CDR3 in amino acids: CASSLVLAGGTGELFF. The CDR3 DNA sequence: TGTGCCAGCAGTTTAGTCCTAGCGGGAGGGACCGGGGAGCTGTTTTTT.